Listed below are T cell receptor beta chains from one sample, sequenced in a study of patients and donors after allogeneic stem cell transplantation. TCRdb reprocessed the RT-PCR reads with MiXCR, giving one entry per CDR3 protein. Of hundreds of thousands of distinct CDR3 sequences listed, 15% to 20% were seen once; the top ten hold 7.2%. The sample consisted of blood, either unsorted or a sorted T cell fraction (not recorded which). Receptor source: a human donor who was either an allogeneic HSCT recipient or a stem cell or donor lymphocyte infusion donor (not recorded which). It is not recorded whose cells these are; they may come from a transplant donor. CDR3s include the opening cysteine and the closing phenylalanine or tryptophan. Fields, in order: V gene, clone size, D gene, J gene, CDR3 protein, CDR3 DNA. The D gene is left open where the match is weak. Clone sizes are given selectively: once, few, many, or a class where the clone is expanded.

>TRBV12-3/TRBV12-4|NA|TRBD1|TRBJ2-1
CASSRDRVQFF
TGTGCCAGCAGCCGCGACAGGGTGCAGTTCTTC
>TRBV12-3/TRBV12-4|NA|TRBD1|TRBJ1-2
CASSLWDRVLVDYGYTF
TGTGCCAGCAGTTTGTGGGACAGGGTTTTAGTGGACTATGGCTACACCTTC
>TRBV24-1|NA|NA|TRBJ1-1
CATSDRHYTEAFF
TGTGCCACCAGTGACCGCCATTACACTGAAGCTTTCTTT
>TRBV4-1|few|TRBD2|TRBJ2-2
CASSLSHPGASGRRTGELFF
TGCGCCAGCAGCCTAAGCCATCCCGGGGCTAGCGGTAGGCGGACCGGGGAGCTGTTTTTT
>TRBV6-1|few|NA|TRBJ1-1
CASGLRGNTEAFF
TGTGCCAGCGGACTTCGAGGGAACACTGAAGCTTTCTTT
>TRBV5-1|few|NA|TRBJ2-3
CASSWSGPDTQYF
TGCGCCAGCAGCTGGTCAGGGCCAGATACGCAGTATTTT
>TRBV18|NA|TRBD2|TRBJ2-3
CASSPLAGGVGSTDTQYF
TGTGCCAGCTCACCTCTAGCGGGAGGAGTTGGGAGCACAGATACGCAGTATTTT
>TRBV7-3|NA|TRBD1|TRBJ2-2
CASSPPGQGGTGELFF
TGTGCCAGCAGCCCACCCGGACAGGGTGGCACCGGGGAGCTGTTTTTT
>TRBV14|once|NA|TRBJ2-7
CASSQDRSSATAYEQYF
TGTGCCAGCAGCCAAGATAGAAGTTCGGCTACCGCTTACGAGCAGTACTTC
>TRBV18|NA|NA|TRBJ1-1
CASSPDREAFF
TGTGCCAGCTCCCCAGACAGGGAAGCTTTCTTT
>TRBV2|few|TRBD1|TRBJ2-1
CASRDRGSYNEQFF
TGTGCCAGCAGAGACAGGGGCTCCTACAATGAGCAGTTCTTC
>TRBV7-9|NA|NA|TRBJ1-5
CASSLSRRGGNQPQHF
TGTGCCAGCAGCTTATCCCGGAGGGGTGGCAATCAGCCCCAGCATTTT
>TRBV6-5|NA|TRBD2|TRBJ2-5
CASSSRLAGGLETQYF
TGTGCCAGCAGTTCCCGACTAGCGGGAGGGCTCGAGACCCAGTACTTC
>TRBV10-3|many|NA|TRBJ2-5
CASGPDRETQYF
TGTGCCAGCGGTCCGGACAGAGAGACCCAGTACTTC
>TRBV30|few|TRBD1|TRBJ1-4
CAGTGRGKLFF
TGTGCCGGGACAGGGAGGGGTAAACTGTTTTTT
>TRBV5-1|once|NA|TRBJ2-1
CASSLRSGWNEQFF
TGCGCCAGCAGCTTGCGGTCGGGTTGGAATGAGCAGTTCTTC
>TRBV5-1|few|NA|TRBJ1-3
CASSLEGTPSGNTIYF
TGCGCCAGCAGCTTGGAAGGGACACCATCTGGAAACACCATATATTTT
>TRBV14|NA|NA|TRBJ1-1
CASSRRRVLGEAFF
TGTGCCAGCAGCCGGAGACGGGTATTAGGTGAAGCTTTCTTT
>TRBV5-1|NA|NA|TRBJ2-7
CASSLIGADSEQYF
TGCGCCAGCAGCTTGATTGGTGCCGATAGCGAGCAGTACTTC
>TRBV7-2|few|NA|TRBJ1-5
CASSLRVSNQPQHF
TGTGCCAGCAGCTTACGGGTTAGCAATCAGCCCCAGCATTTT
>TRBV29-1|few|TRBD1|TRBJ1-1
CSVEGRLQGTTEAFF
TGCAGCGTTGAAGGCCGTTTACAGGGGACCACTGAAGCTTTCTTT
>TRBV12-3/TRBV12-4|many|NA|TRBJ2-7
CASSFSGYEQYF
TGTGCCAGCAGTTTTTCGGGGTACGAGCAGTACTTC